This T cell receptor beta chain originates from a study of blood T cell repertoires in COVID-19. Study at large: The United States, Italy and Spain supplied acute and convalescent COVID-19 samples.

The data were produced by immunoSEQ multiplex PCR, yet TCRdb's version contains in-frame clones alone and is incomplete. The repertoire holds about 230,000 clones, with over 80% as singletons. The CDR3 extends over 13 amino acids. Germline assignment: CDR1 SEHNR and CDR2 FQNEAQ (reference sequence). With 5 bases removed from V and 7 bases from J, the gap between germline ends came to 15 bases. This TCR was recovered from a woman between 65 and 79 years old with active or convalescent COVID-19. The specimen was peripheral blood. V usage is TRBV7-9 and J usage is TRBJ2-7, with D unclear. CDR3: CASSIWSPLEQYF. In DNA, the CDR3 is TGTGCCAGCAGCATTTGGAGCCCCCTGGAGCAGTACTTC.